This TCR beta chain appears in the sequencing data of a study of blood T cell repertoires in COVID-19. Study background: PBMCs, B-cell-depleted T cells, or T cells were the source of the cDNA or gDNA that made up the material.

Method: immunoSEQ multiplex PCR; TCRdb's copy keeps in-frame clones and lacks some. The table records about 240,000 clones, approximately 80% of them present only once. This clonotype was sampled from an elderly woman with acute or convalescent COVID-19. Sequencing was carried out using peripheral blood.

The CDR3 region is CASSQSGGVEEKLFF. CDR3 coding DNA: TGCGCCAGCAGCCAAAGTGGGGGGGTCGAAGAAAAACTGTTTTTT. V usage is TRBV5-1 and J usage is TRBJ1-4; possible D gene TRBD1, 5 bases. From germline, CDR1 is SGHRS and CDR2 YFSETQ. This CDR3 is 15 amino acids long. Trimming left V 4 bases short and J 8 bases short, with 18 bases between.